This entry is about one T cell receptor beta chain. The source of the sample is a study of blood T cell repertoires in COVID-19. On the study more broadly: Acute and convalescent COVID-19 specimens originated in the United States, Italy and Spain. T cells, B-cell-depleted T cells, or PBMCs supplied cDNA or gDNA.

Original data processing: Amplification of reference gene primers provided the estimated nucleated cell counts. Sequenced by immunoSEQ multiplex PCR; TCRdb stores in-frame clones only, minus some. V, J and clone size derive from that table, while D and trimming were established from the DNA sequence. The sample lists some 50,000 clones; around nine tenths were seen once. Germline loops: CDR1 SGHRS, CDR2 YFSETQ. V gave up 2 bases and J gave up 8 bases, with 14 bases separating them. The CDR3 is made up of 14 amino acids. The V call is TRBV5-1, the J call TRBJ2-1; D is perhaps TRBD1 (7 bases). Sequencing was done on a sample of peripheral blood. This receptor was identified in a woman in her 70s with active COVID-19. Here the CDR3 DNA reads TGCGCCAGCAGCTTCCAGGGGGGATTTTATGAGCAGTTCTTC. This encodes CASSFQGGFYEQFF.